The clone carrying this TCR beta chain has a count of ten or more. What it recognizes is unknown. Other DNA sequences from this sample encode an identical CDR3 as well. Patients had received no treatment of any kind before thyroid surgery. The CDR3 is 14 residues long. The germline V gene encodes CDR1 MNHEY and CDR2 SMNVEV (reference sequence). With 5 bases removed from V and 5 bases from J, the gap between germline ends came to 10 bases. This record comes from a study of metastatic and nonmetastatic thyroid tumors. On the study more broadly: Repertoire comparisons spanned blood and tumor or nodule tissue from malignant and benign thyroid patients. Whole-study results and caveats: The reported finding was significantly higher TCR beta diversity in malignant thyroid tumors relative to benign nodules, in blood and tumor.

Methods used by the authors: A distant-metastasis classifier for papillary thyroid cancer was built using CDR3 differences across clinicopathological groups. TCRdb re-called the PCR reads through MiXCR. It is TCRdb's table, rather than the study itself, that gives the V and J calls and clone size. The sample shows roughly 35,000 clones, approximately 17% of them seen only once. Sequencing was carried out using blood. This chain joins TRBV27 and TRBJ1-6; tentatively, D is TRBD1 (5 bases). This sequence originates from a female donor with papillary thyroid cancer or a benign thyroid nodule (not recorded which). Some clones in this sample may be carry-over from other donors' samples. CDR3: CASSGTGDNSPLHF. In DNA form, the CDR3 reads TGTGCCAGCAGTGGAACAGGCGATAATTCACCCCTCCACTTT.